This T cell receptor beta chain was observed in a study of blood T cell repertoires in COVID-19. Background on the study: Some COVID-19 samples were acute and others convalescent; all came from the United States, Italy and Spain. PBMCs, B-cell-depleted T cells, or T cells provided the cDNA or gDNA that made up the material.

Original processing methods: By means of reference gene primer amplification, nucleated cell counts were estimated. Libraries were prepared by immunoSEQ multiplex PCR; TCRdb keeps only in-frame clonotypes and omits some of them. V and J calls and clone size are copied from that table; D and trimming were computed from the DNA. The table lists 95,000 to 110,000 clones, about 87% of them singletons. CDR3 length: 14 amino acids. In germline, CDR1 is SGHAT, CDR2 FQNNGV. Trimming took 5 bases from V and 4 from J; bases not matched to a gene: 5. The rearrangement uses TRBV11-2 and TRBJ1-1; 9 nucleotides match TRBD1. The sequencing input was peripheral blood. The receptor was isolated from a human donor in a cohort sampled during active or convalescent COVID-19. The CDR3 sequence is CASSPGQGVTEAFF. As DNA, the CDR3 is TGTGCCAGCAGCCCGGGACAGGGTGTCACTGAAGCTTTCTTT.